Described below is a single T cell receptor beta chain sequence and its context. A clone one base away is much larger, so this may be a read error. Germline V gene sequence: CDR1 SEHNR, CDR2 FQNEAQ (reference sequence). CDR3 length: 15 residues. These data originate in a study of breast tumors, draining lymph nodes, adjacent tissues. TCRdb called the multiplex PCR reads again in MiXCR, with one record for every CDR3 protein. This table has 270,000 or so distinct CDR3 sequences, 30% to 35% appearing once. Breast cancer patients provided tissue from their axillary draining lymph nodes. The sequenced sample was axillary lymph node tissue. This clonotype was sampled from a female donor with breast cancer. Some clones in this sample may be carry-over from other donors' samples. The chain has TRBV7-9 and TRBJ1-2, with 8 bases identical to TRBD1. The CDR3 protein is CASSLDRVENYFRPF. The CDR3 nucleotides are TGTGCCAGCAGCTTGGACAGGGTCGAAAACTATTTCCGCCCCTTC.